The sequence of this T cell receptor (beta chain) was determined in a study of shared clonotypes between healthy human individuals. Produced via immunoSEQ multiplex PCR; TCRdb's table is partial and in-frame only. The sample yields about 820,000 clones, more than 85% seen once. In the naive CD8 group, cells lacked CD45RO and were positively selected for CCR7, so terminally differentiated effector memory CD45RA+ cells were left out. The germline gives CDR1 GTSNPN, CDR2 SVGIG (reference sequence). V lost 2 bases to trimming and J lost 0 bases, with 8 bases between them. The CDR3 is made up of 14 amino acids.

What was sequenced was naive CD8+ T cells sorted from blood. This TCR came from a man between 25 and 39 years old in good health. This chain joins TRBV30 and TRBJ1-5; no firm D call. CDR3 in amino acids: CAWSTDRSNQPQHF. CDR3 sequence (DNA): TGTGCCTGGAGTACGGACCGTAGCAATCAGCCCCAGCATTTT.